The 18 T cell receptor beta chains below come from one sample, sequenced in a study of shared clonotypes between healthy human individuals. Clones were sequenced by immunoSEQ multiplex PCR, and TCRdb holds only the in-frame ones, with some missing. The table has some 690,000 clones, 90% seen once. The material sequenced was memory CD8+ T cells from PBMCs. Subset meaning: CD45RO+ cells pooled with CCR7-negative TemRA cells. The source of these receptors is a man aged 18 to 30 in good health. Some clones in this sample may be carry-over from other donors' samples.

V and J are TRBV7-9 and TRBJ2-3; 8 nucleotides agree with TRBD1. The length of the CDR3 is 15 residues. Germline V gene lookup returns CDR1 SEHNR and CDR2 FQNEAQ (reference sequence). The trim removed 5 bases at V and 4 bases at J, leaving 8 bases unmatched. The CDR3 loop reads CASSTGQGAPDTQYF. DNA for the CDR3: TGTGCCAGCAGCACCGGACAGGGCGCCCCAGATACGCAGTATTTT.

The chain is built from TRBV5-1 and TRBJ2-5, with D maybe TRBD2 (6 bases). The CDR3 is made up of 16 amino acids. The V end lost 5 bases, the J end lost 0 bases, and 17 bases lay between the germline ends. Germline values: CDR1 SGHRS, CDR2 YFSETQ. The CDR3 DNA sequence: TGCGCCAGCAGGACCGGACTATACGAGTACCAAGAGACCCAGTACTTC. Translated, it gives CASRTGLYEYQETQYF.

The chain recombines TRBV4-2 with TRBJ2-1, with a weak D call TRBD2 (5 bases). This CDR3 spans 13 amino acids. Germline lookup yields CDR1 LGHNA and CDR2 YNFKEQ. The V gene lost 3 bases and the J gene lost 14 bases, with 17 bases spanning the gap. The CDR3 region has the DNA TGTGCCAGCAGCCACACAGAAACGGGAATCGAGTTCTTC. Translation gives CASSHTETGIEFF.

The rearrangement joins TRBV7-9 to TRBJ2-1; D is ambiguous. Germline lookup yields CDR1 SEHNR and CDR2 FQNEAQ (reference sequence). CDR3 length: 14 amino acids. The V and J ends lost 5 bases and 1 base respectively, with 9 bases between them. CDR3 sequence: CASSATGSYNEQFF. CDR3 sequence (DNA): TGTGCCAGCAGCGCTACTGGGTCCTACAATGAGCAGTTCTTC.

This clone was observed once. The chain combines TRBV30 with TRBJ2-1; TRBD2 matches 7 bases. In germline, CDR1 is GTSNPN, CDR2 SVGIG (reference sequence). The CDR3 loop spans 12 amino acids. Unmatched junction bases numbered 6, after V lost 4 bases and J lost 9 bases. CDR3 loop: CAWTGGSGEQFF. CDR3 DNA sequence: TGTGCCTGGACGGGCGGGAGTGGTGAGCAGTTCTTC.

On this clone itself: This specimen includes other DNA sequences encoding the same CDR3. V and J are TRBV7-9 and TRBJ2-1, with D possibly being TRBD2 (6 bases). The germline CDR1 and CDR2 sequences are SEHNR and FQNEAQ (reference sequence). CDR3 length: 14 amino acids. V was pared by 1 base and J by 5 bases, with 9 bases between. The chain's CDR3 is CASSLGPGDNEQFF. The CDR3 DNA is TGTGCCAGCAGCTTAGGCCCGGGAGACAATGAGCAGTTCTTC.

This clone was seen only a few times. The chain combines TRBV30 with TRBJ1-1; TRBD1 is a possible D gene (5 bases). V lost 1 base and J lost 3, with 15 bases in between. The CDR3 length is 15 residues. Germline V gene sequence: CDR1 GTSNPN, CDR2 SVGIG (reference sequence). The CDR3 DNA reads as TGTGCCTGGAGTGCCCGTAAGGGGAAGGACACTGAAGCTTTCTTT. Encoded protein: CAWSARKGKDTEAFF.

The rearrangement uses TRBV27 and TRBJ2-7; D might be TRBD2 (6 bases). The CDR3 is 17 amino acids. V lost 6 bases and J lost 5, with 26 bases in between. CDR1 and CDR2 (germline): MNHEY, SMNVEV (reference sequence). The CDR3 region is CASSPSQSSDWWNEQYF. The CDR3 nucleotides read TGTGCCAGCAGCCCATCTCAATCTAGCGATTGGTGGAACGAGCAGTACTTC.

This clone was seen a single time. The chain links TRBV5-1 to TRBJ2-7, with TRBD1 as a possible D gene (6 bases). CDR3 size: 15 residues. V lost 4 bases and J 3 bases, leaving 17 bases between the germline ends. Germline CDR1 reads SGHRS; CDR2 reads YFSETQ. CDR3 region: CASSTTGLLDYEQYF. The CDR3 coding sequence is TGCGCCAGCAGCACGACAGGACTCCTTGACTACGAGCAGTACTTC.

This chain connects TRBV6-1 to TRBJ2-2, with 13 nucleotides matching TRBD2. The CDR3 has 17 residues. Losses at the gene ends were 4 bases for V and 6 bases for J; bases not matched to a gene: 8. In germline, CDR1 is MNHNS, CDR2 SASEGT. CDR3 region: CASSALLAGGPPGELFF. For the CDR3, the DNA is TGTGCCAGCAGTGCACTACTAGCGGGAGGGCCTCCCGGGGAGCTGTTTTTT.

The rearrangement joins TRBV6-6 to TRBJ1-5; D is undetermined. V shed 7 bases and J shed 6 bases, with 13 bases lying between them. CDR3 length: 13 residues. The germline CDR1 and CDR2 sequences are MNHNY and SVGAGI (reference sequence). The CDR3 spells CASTRTAGQPQHF. The CDR3 DNA sequence: TGTGCCAGCACCCGAACCGCGGGTCAGCCCCAGCATTTT.

This sequence joins TRBV1 and TRBJ2-5; no DNA check was done on the table's D call, TRBD2. TRBV1 is flagged as a pseudogene. This CDR3 is built from 15 residues. The CDR3 loop reads CTSSQDRSGRQTQYF. Here the CDR3 DNA reads TGCACCAGCAGCCAAGATCGAAGCGGGAGACAGACCCAGTACTTC.

The chain joins TRBV7-9 to TRBJ2-5, with 11 bases fitting TRBD2. V gave up 5 bases and J gave up 5 bases; unmatched junction bases: 13. Per germline, CDR1 SEHNR and CDR2 FQNEAQ (reference sequence). CDR3 size: 17 residues. As DNA, the CDR3 is TGTGCCAGCAGCCCCCCCCTTAGCGGGGGGGAGGATGAGACCCAGTACTTC. As protein: CASSPPLSGGEDETQYF. Looking up the rest from reference TRBV7-9 and TRBJ2-5 gives the full variable domain: DTGVSQNPRHKITKRGQNVTFRCDPISEHNRLYWYRQTLGQGPEFLTYFQNEAQLEKSRLLSDRFSAERPKGSFSTLEIQRTEQGDSAMYLCASSPPLSGGEDETQYFGPGTRLLVL.

This chain connects TRBV27 to TRBJ2-7; D gene uncertain. The V gene's germline CDR1 is MNHEY and CDR2 SMNVEV (reference sequence). V lost 2 bases to trimming and J lost 6 bases, with 2 bases between them. The CDR3 is made up of 10 amino acids. CDR3 in amino acids: CASSLGEQYF. The DNA for the CDR3 is TGTGCCAGCAGTTTAGGCGAGCAGTACTTC.

This clone was observed a few times. This chain connects TRBV10-1 to TRBJ2-1; D remains ambiguous. V was pared by 4 bases and J by 4 bases, with 8 bases between. The CDR3 spans 13 residues. The germline gives CDR1 WNHNN, CDR2 SYGVQD (reference sequence). CDR3 nucleotide sequence: TGCGCCAGCAGTGCCTTGCGTTACAATGAGCAGTTCTTC. As protein: CASSALRYNEQFF.

The rearrangement links TRBV13 to TRBJ2-1; TRBD1 matches at 7 bases. Germline trimming cut 8 bases from V and 7 bases from J; bases unmatched to any gene: 11. There are 14 residues in the CDR3. Germline lookup yields CDR1 PRHDT and CDR2 FYEKMQ (reference sequence). CDR3 in DNA: TGTGCCAGCTCTACAAGACAGGGATTGAATGAGCAGTTCTTC. Amino acids: CASSTRQGLNEQFF.

The chain has TRBV27 and TRBJ2-3; TRBD1 matches 9 bases. This CDR3 is built from 16 residues. The germline gives CDR1 MNHEY, CDR2 SMNVEV (reference sequence). Trimming cost V 5 bases and J 4 bases; bases outside gene matches: 10. The CDR3 DNA is TGTGCCAGCAGTAGCTACCGGGACAGGGCTGCAGATACGCAGTATTTT. It specifies CASSSYRDRAADTQYF.

The chain is built from TRBV27 and TRBJ2-1; no reliable D call. Deletions cut 5 bases from V and 4 bases from J, with 9 bases between. This CDR3 is 13 amino acids long. Germline V CDR1 and CDR2: MNHEY, SMNVEV (reference sequence). The CDR3 protein is CASSATYYNEQFF. Written as DNA, the CDR3 is TGTGCCAGCAGTGCGACTTATTACAATGAGCAGTTCTTC.